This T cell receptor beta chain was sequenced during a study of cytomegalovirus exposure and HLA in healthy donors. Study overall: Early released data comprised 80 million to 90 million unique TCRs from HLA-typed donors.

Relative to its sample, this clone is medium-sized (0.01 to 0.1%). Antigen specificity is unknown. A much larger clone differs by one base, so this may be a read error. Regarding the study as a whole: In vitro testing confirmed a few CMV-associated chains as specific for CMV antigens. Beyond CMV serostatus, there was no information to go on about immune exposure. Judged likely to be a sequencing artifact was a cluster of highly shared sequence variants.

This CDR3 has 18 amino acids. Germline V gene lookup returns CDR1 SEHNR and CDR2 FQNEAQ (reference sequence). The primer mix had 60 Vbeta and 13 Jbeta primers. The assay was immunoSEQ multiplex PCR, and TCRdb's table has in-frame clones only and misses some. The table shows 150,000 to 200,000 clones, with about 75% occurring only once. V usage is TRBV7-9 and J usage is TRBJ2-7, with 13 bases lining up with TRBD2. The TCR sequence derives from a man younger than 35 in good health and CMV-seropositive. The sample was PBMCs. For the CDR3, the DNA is TGTTCCAGCAGCCCGGGACTAGCGGGAAAAGGAGCCCCCTACGAGCAGTACTTC. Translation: CSSSPGLAGKGAPYEQYF.